The following is a T cell receptor beta chain sequence with its context. The time point: pretreatment peripheral blood. This record comes from a study of PD-L1 blockade in urothelial cancer. Overall study: T cells numbered a median of approximately 130,000 in the blood samples.

Measured with immunoSEQ multiplex PCR; TCRdb has only the in-frame clones, and not every one. There are fewer than 50,000 clones in the sample; roughly 80% occur only once, and around 3.1% lies in the top ten. Trimming cost V 7 bases and J 8 bases, with 12 bases left between them. Germline lookup yields CDR1 SEHNR and CDR2 FQNEAQ (reference sequence). This CDR3 spans 13 amino acids. Material: PBMCs, obtained around atezolizumab (anti-PD-L1) treatment. V gene TRBV7-9 combines with J gene TRBJ1-6, with D unresolved. The receptor was derived from a man between 65 and 80 years old with urothelial cancer. Here the CDR3 reads CASNLLGDSPLHF. The DNA for the CDR3 is TGTGCCAGCAACCTCCTAGGCGATTCACCCCTCCACTTT.